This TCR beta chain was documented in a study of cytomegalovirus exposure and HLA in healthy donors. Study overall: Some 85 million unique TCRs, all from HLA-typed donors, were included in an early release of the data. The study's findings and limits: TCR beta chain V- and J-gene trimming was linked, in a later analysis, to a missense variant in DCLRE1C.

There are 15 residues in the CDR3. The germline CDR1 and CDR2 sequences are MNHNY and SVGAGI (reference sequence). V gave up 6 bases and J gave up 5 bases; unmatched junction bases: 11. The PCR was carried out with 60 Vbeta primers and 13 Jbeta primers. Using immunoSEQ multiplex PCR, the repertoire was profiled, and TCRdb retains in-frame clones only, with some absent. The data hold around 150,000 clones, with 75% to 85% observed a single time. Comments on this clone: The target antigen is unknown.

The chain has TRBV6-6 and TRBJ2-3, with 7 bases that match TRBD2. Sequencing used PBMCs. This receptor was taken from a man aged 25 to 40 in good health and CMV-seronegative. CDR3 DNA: TGTGCCAGCAGCTCCCGCGGACTAGTTCAAGATACGCAGTATTTT. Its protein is CASSSRGLVQDTQYF.